Here is one T cell receptor beta chain with its context. Its antigen is not identified. This sample is drawn from a study of shared clonotypes between healthy human individuals. CDR3 length: 12 amino acids. V gave up 6 bases and J gave up 7 bases; unmatched junction bases: 6. Germline V gives CDR1 KGHSH, CDR2 LQKENI. The donors, all of them Caucasian adults, lived in Nashville, Tennessee. Study findings and constraints: Generation probabilities of non-shared clonotypes were lower (relative to those shared by all four donors).

The assay was immunoSEQ multiplex PCR, and TCRdb's table has in-frame clones only and misses some. This sample yields about 1 million clones, of which approximately 76% are seen a single time; less than 1.5% belongs to the top ten. Source material: memory CD4+ T cells sorted from blood. The subset here: CD45RA-negative fraction. The TCR was taken from a man aged 18 to 29 in good health. The rearrangement links TRBV18 to TRBJ2-7; the match to TRBD1 covers 7 bases. The CDR3, as DNA: TGTGCCAGCTCGCCGGACAGGTGGGAGCAGTACTTC. Protein product: CASSPDRWEQYF.